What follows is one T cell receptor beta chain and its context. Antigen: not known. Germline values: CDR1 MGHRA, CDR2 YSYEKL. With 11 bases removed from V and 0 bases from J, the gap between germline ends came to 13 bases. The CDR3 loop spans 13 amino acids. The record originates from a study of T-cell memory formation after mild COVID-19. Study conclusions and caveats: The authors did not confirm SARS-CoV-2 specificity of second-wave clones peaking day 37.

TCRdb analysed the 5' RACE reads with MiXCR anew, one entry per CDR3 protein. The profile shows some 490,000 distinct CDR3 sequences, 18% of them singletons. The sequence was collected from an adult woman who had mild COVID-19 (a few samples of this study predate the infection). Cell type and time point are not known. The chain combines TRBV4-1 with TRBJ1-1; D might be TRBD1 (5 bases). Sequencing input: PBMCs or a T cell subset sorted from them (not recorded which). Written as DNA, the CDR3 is TGCGCCCGGTTGGGGCTTTTGAACACTGAAGCTTTCTTT. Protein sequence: CARLGLLNTEAFF.